The next 20 T cell receptor beta chains were all read from a single sample in a study of tumor and adjacent non-tumor tissue in lung cancer listed by TCRdb under 2018. RNA was isolated from bulk, unsorted tissue, and RNA quality was assessed with a NanoDrop ND-1000 and an Agilent 2100. The method was multiplex PCR. TCRdb shows the sequencer as Illumina HiSeq 2500. TCRbeta libraries were built by three rounds of nested PCR using primers (Table S4), following protocols modified from ARM-PCR. TCRdb applied fastp at Q25 and MiXCR to the public reads, then kept only in-frame beta chains. Each entry is one CDR3 protein sequence, shown with its most common DNA and genes. Counted in this sample were over 60,000 distinct CDR3 sequences; approximately 79% of them appeared once. The ten biggest clones cover 13% of the sample. The sequenced sample consisted of lung tumor tissue. Receptor source: a woman between 45 and 65 years old with non-small cell lung cancer.

With regard to this clonotype: One junction end disagrees with the germline gene, perhaps due to a read error. The chain carries TRBV20-1 and TRBJ1-6; 7 bases align to TRBD1. Germline V gene lookup returns CDR1 DFQATT and CDR2 SNEGSKA (reference sequence). The CDR3 has 15 amino acids. The CDR3 here is CSARDPGQDNSPLTF. The DNA of the CDR3 is TGCAGTGCTAGAGATCCCGGACAGGATAATTCACCCCTCACCTTT.

With respect to this clonotype: One junction end does not reproduce the germline sequence, and a read error may be involved. The chain joins TRBV20-1 to TRBJ2-3, with 10 bases identical to TRBD2. The CDR3 is 17 residues long. Per the germline V gene, CDR1 is DFQATT and CDR2 is SNEGSKA (reference sequence). The DNA for the CDR3 is TGCAGTGCTAGAGTAGGGCTAGCGGGGGCTGTCACAGATGCGCAGTGTTTT. It is translated as CSARVGLAGAVTDAQCF.

The chain links TRBV29-1 to TRBJ2-3; no clear D gene. The CDR3 contains 12 residues. Deletions cut 2 bases from V and 10 bases from J, with 13 bases between. CDR1 and CDR2 from the germline V gene are SQVTM and ANQGSEA. CDR3: CSVEWEDDAQYF. Written as DNA, the CDR3 is TGCAGCGTTGAATGGGAAGACGATGCGCAGTATTTT.

This clonotype is a singleton in its sample. The chain employs TRBV20-1 and TRBJ2-7; D is uncertain. The V gene lost 7 bases and the J gene lost 7 bases, with 17 bases spanning the gap. Germline V lookup: CDR1 DFQATT, CDR2 SNEGSKA (reference sequence). The CDR3 has 12 residues. The CDR3 loop reads CSGHLAIYEQYF. The CDR3 DNA is TGCAGTGGCCACTTAGCCATCTATGAGCAGTACTTC.

The chain recombines TRBV20-1 with TRBJ2-7; D is ambiguous. This CDR3 is built from 15 residues. Germline V gives CDR1 DFQATT, CDR2 SNEGSKA (reference sequence). V dropped 2 bases and J dropped 4 bases, with 18 bases sitting between them. As DNA, the CDR3 is TGCAGTGCTAGAAACATGCAGGCTCTTAGATACGAGCAGTACTTC. Translating it yields CSARNMQALRYEQYF.

Turning to this clonotype: Likely a read error: the CDR3 ends without its conserved phenylalanine or tryptophan. The genes are TRBV4-2 and TRBJ1-5; perhaps TRBD1 as D (5 bases). Germline CDR1 and CDR2: LGHNA and YNFKEQ. The CDR3 loop spans 14 amino acids. CDR3 protein: CASSQGTINQAQHL. CDR3 DNA sequence: TGTGCCAGCAGCCAAGGGACAATAAATCAGGCCCAGCATCTT.

Concerning this clonotype itself: One end of the junction fails to match germline, which may point to a read error. This CDR3 is CASNLGYYQQFF. The CDR3 DNA reads as TGTGCCAGCAACTTAGGATACTACCAGCAGTTCTTC. The rearrangement links TRBV11-2 to TRBJ2-1; D is unresolved. This CDR3 contains 12 residues. Germline CDR1 reads SGHAT; CDR2 reads FQNNGV.

Comment on this clonotype: The junction does not match germline at one end; this may be a read error. This rearrangement joins TRBV20-1 to TRBJ2-1, with D hard to call. This CDR3 is 14 amino acids long. Germline V gene lookup returns CDR1 DFQATT and CDR2 SNEGSKA (reference sequence). The CDR3 coding sequence is TGCAGTACCGCAGCGCCTTACTCCTACATTGAGCAGTTCTTC. Its translation is CSTAAPYSYIEQFF.

Comment on this clonotype: Likely a read error: the CDR3 ends without its conserved phenylalanine or tryptophan. Because the CDR3's place on the DNA is in doubt, the DNA is left out and the CDR3 is given as listed by TCRdb. This chain connects TRBV11-2 to TRBJ2-1; the table's D call TRBD2 went unverified against the DNA. CDR1 is SGHAT, CDR2 FQNNGV, per germline. 15 amino acids form the CDR3, both terminal residues included. CDR3 loop: CASSFIAGGDNEKFL.

On this clonotype: The CDR3 does not close with the conserved phenylalanine or tryptophan, likely indicating a read error. This chain connects TRBV12-3 or TRBV12-4 to TRBJ2-1; 7 nucleotides match TRBD2. The junction had 9 bases not matched to a gene; V was cut back by 9 bases and J by 7 bases. The CDR3 is made up of 13 amino acids. The DNA of the CDR3 is TGTGCCAGAAGCCGACTAGCAGAGAATGAGCAGTTCTCC. It yields the protein CARSRLAENEQFS.

The chain combines TRBV4-1 with TRBJ2-5; D remains unclear. There are 16 residues in the CDR3. Trimming took off 10 bases at V and 5 bases at J, with 26 bases between the two ends. Germline V lookup: CDR1 MGHRA, CDR2 YSYEKL. The chain's CDR3 is CANSQAKRNGQETQYF. In DNA form, the CDR3 reads TGCGCCAACAGTCAAGCCAAGAGGAACGGCCAGGAGACCCAGTACTTC.

Notes on this clonotype: An end of the junction does not agree with germline; a read error may underlie this. This chain joins TRBV20-1 and TRBJ2-3; the D gene could be TRBD1 or TRBD2 (6 bases each). There are 17 residues in the CDR3. Germline V gene lookup returns CDR1 DFQATT and CDR2 SNEGSKA (reference sequence). Here the CDR3 DNA reads TGCAGTGCTGGAGGGGGGAGGCACGGCGATAGCACAGATATGCAGTATTTT. The encoded protein is CSAGGGRHGDSTDMQYF.

Notes on this clonotype: The germline gene is not matched at one end of the junction; a read error may be the cause. This chain connects TRBV28 to TRBJ2-2; maybe TRBD1 (5 bases). The CDR3 spans 18 residues. In germline, CDR1 is MDHEN, CDR2 SYDVKM. The CDR3 DNA reads TGTGCTAGCAGTTCATTTACGGTGCTAGAAGTTAGGACCAGGGAACTGTTTTTT. Amino acid sequence: CASSSFTVLEVRTRELFF. Drawing the rest from reference TRBV28 and TRBJ2-2, the complete variable domain is DVKVTQSSRYLVKRTGEKVFLECVQDMDHENMFWYRQDPGLGLRLIYFSYDVKMKEKGDIPEGYSVSREKKERFSLILESASTNQTSMYLCASSSFTVLEVRTRELFFGEGSRLTVL.

Regarding this clonotype: One junction end disagrees with the germline gene, perhaps due to a read error. The chain recombines TRBV5-5 with TRBJ2-1; TRBD1 agrees at 7 bases. Germline V gene data show CDR1 as SGHKS and CDR2 as YYEKEE (reference sequence). There are 13 residues in the CDR3. The CDR3: CASNLGTDNEHFF. The DNA for the CDR3 is TGTGCCAGCAACTTGGGGACAGACAATGAGCACTTCTTC.

Notes on this clonotype: One base away lies a much larger clone, so this may be a sequencing read error. This chain uses TRBV5-8 with TRBJ2-7, with D possibly being TRBD2 (5 bases). Germline CDR1 reads SGHTS; CDR2 reads YDEGEE. This CDR3 region has 15 residues. The CDR3, as DNA: TGTGCCAGCAGAAATCCGGACGGACTTTACTACGAGGAGTACTTC. Protein sequence: CASRNPDGLYYEEYF.

A remark on this clonotype: This may be a read error: a much more frequent sequence differs by one nucleotide. The V and J genes are TRBV19 and TRBJ1-1; weak D call: TRBD1 (5 bases). The CDR3 totals 14 residues. Looked up from germline, CDR1 is LNHDA and CDR2 is SQIVND (reference sequence). V was cut by 3 bases and J by 1 base, with 9 bases left in between. The CDR3 nucleotides read TGTGCCAGTAGTATCCGACAGAGGAACACTGAAGCTTTCTTT. Its translation is CASSIRQRNTEAFF.

Comments on this clonotype: One end of the junction fails to match germline, which may point to a read error. V is TRBV28 and J is TRBJ1-4; the D gene is possibly TRBD1 (6 bases). Per the germline V gene, CDR1 is MDHEN and CDR2 is SYDVKM. The CDR3 spans 14 residues. As DNA, the CDR3 is TGTACCAGCAGTCCATACAGGGCTAGGGGAAAACTGTTTTTT. Translation gives CTSSPYRARGKLFF.

This clonotype appeared a few times. The genes are TRBV29-1 and TRBJ1-1; D is ambiguous. V was clipped by 5 bases and J by 0 bases, with 13 bases between them. The CDR3 sequence is 14 residues long. Germline lookup yields CDR1 SQVTM and CDR2 ANQGSEA. Here the CDR3 DNA reads TGCAGCGTTACCAACACCGCCATGAACACTGAAGCTTTCTTT. Its translation is CSVTNTAMNTEAFF.

Turning to this clonotype: At one of its ends the junction is not consistent with the germline gene, which may arise from a read error. The V call is TRBV12-3 or TRBV12-4, the J call TRBJ2-2; TRBD1 matches at 8 bases. This CDR3 has 14 residues. CDR3 nucleotides: TGTGACAGCAGCCCCAGGGGGCACATCGGGGAGCTCTTTTTT. It encodes CDSSPRGHIGELFF.

About this clonotype: Here the CDR3 omits its conserved ending phenylalanine or tryptophan, so a read error is the likely source. J is TRBJ1-5 and V is TRBV20-1; tentative D call: TRBD1 (5 bases). Germline loops: CDR1 DFQATT, CDR2 SNEGSKA (reference sequence). The CDR3 has 15 amino acids. Written as DNA, the CDR3 is TGCAGTGGTTCATACACAGGAGGAGCCAATCAGCGCCAGCATTCT. Translated, it gives CSGSYTGGANQRQHS.